Below, 13 T cell receptor beta chains from the same sample are listed, as sequenced in a study of blood T cells in healthy people across ages. It was with a sample-barcoded 5' primer and a J-beta primer mix that a second PCR of roughly 7 to 12 cycles was run. Each CDR3 protein is one row after TCRdb ran MiXCR on the 5' RACE reads. This sample yields roughly 1,100,000 distinct CDR3 sequences, of which approximately 25% are seen a single time; approximately 0.71% belongs to the top ten. Another study also made use of these data, one on T cells of mothers and their children.

The source material was blood. Receptors were obtained from a girl aged 2 to 9 in good health.

This clonotype was picked up a small number of times. J is TRBJ2-5 and V is TRBV29-1; 7 bases fit TRBD1. CDR3 length equals 13 residues. Trimming took 1 base from V and 4 from J; bases not matched to a gene: 3. The germline CDR1 and CDR2 sequences are SQVTM and ANQGSEA. The DNA of the CDR3 is TGCAGCGTTGAAGGCAGGGGGACAGAGACCCAGTACTTC. Protein: CSVEGRGTETQYF.

The chain employs TRBV29-1 and TRBJ2-7; D is perhaps TRBD1 (6 bases). The V end was cut by 2 bases, the J end by 4 bases, with 9 bases between. This CDR3 has 12 residues. The germline gives CDR1 SQVTM, CDR2 ANQGSEA. The chain's CDR3 is CSVEQGPYEQYF. For the CDR3, the DNA is TGCAGCGTTGAACAGGGGCCATACGAGCAGTACTTC.

This chain joins TRBV24-1 and TRBJ2-3; D might be TRBD1 (6 bases). In germline, CDR1 is KGHDR, CDR2 SFDVKD. CDR3 length equals 13 residues. V lost 12 bases and J lost 2, with 14 bases in between. This CDR3 reads CAAHRDLTDTQYF. The CDR3 DNA is TGTGCCGCACACAGGGACCTCACAGATACGCAGTATTTT.

The table lists this clonotype with a few counts. The rearrangement joins TRBV7-2 to TRBJ2-3; no clear D gene. Germline V gene sequence: CDR1 SGHTA, CDR2 FQGNSA. Trimming stripped 3 bases from V and 6 bases from J, with 7 bases between. CDR3 size: 12 residues. For the CDR3, the DNA is TGTGCCAGCAGCTTCCGGGCGGATACGCAGTATTTT. Translating it yields CASSFRADTQYF.

This clonotype was observed a few times. This chain links TRBV7-3 with TRBJ2-1; TRBD2 matches 7 bases. This CDR3 is 13 amino acids long. The V and J ends lost 6 bases and 4 bases, in that order; junction bases with no gene match: 3. Germline loops: CDR1 SGHTA, CDR2 FQGTGA. DNA of the CDR3: TGTGCCAGCAGGAGCGGGATTTACAATGAGCAGTTCTTC. Protein product: CASRSGIYNEQFF.

The chain combines TRBV7-9 with TRBJ1-4; no definite D call. The germline gives CDR1 SEHNR, CDR2 FQNEAQ (reference sequence). The V end was cut by 8 bases, the J end by 8 bases, with 6 bases between. The CDR3 runs to 10 residues. This CDR3 reads CASGEEKLFF. The CDR3, as DNA: TGTGCCAGCGGGGAGGAAAAACTGTTTTTT.

This clonotype was detected a few times. The V and J genes are TRBV29-1 and TRBJ1-2; D gene ambiguous. This CDR3 contains 10 residues. V was clipped by 0 bases and J by 7 bases, with 3 bases between them. CDR1 SQVTM and CDR2 ANQGSEA come from the germline V gene. CDR3 in amino acids: CSVEDFGYTF. For the CDR3, the DNA is TGCAGCGTTGAAGACTTTGGCTACACCTTC.

The chain couples TRBV2 to TRBJ1-2, with a tentative D call TRBD1 (5 bases). The CDR3 loop spans 10 amino acids. Trimming left V 7 bases short and J 7 bases short, with 7 bases between. Per germline, CDR1 SNHLY and CDR2 FYNNEI. The CDR3 protein is CASTGIGYTF. DNA of the CDR3: TGTGCCAGCACAGGGATTGGCTACACCTTC.

The chain is built from TRBV4-2 and TRBJ2-7; unclear D gene. CDR1 is LGHNA and CDR2 is YNFKEQ in the germline V gene. The length of the CDR3 is 16 residues. Trimming removed 1 base from V and 3 bases from J, with 16 bases in between. The chain's CDR3 is CASSQGYFGSLYEQYF. The CDR3 nucleotides are TGTGCCAGCAGCCAAGGCTACTTCGGGTCCCTCTACGAGCAGTACTTC.

This chain joins TRBV7-2 and TRBJ1-5, with D possibly TRBD1 on 5 matching bases. V dropped 5 bases and J dropped 5 bases, with 19 bases sitting between them. The length of the CDR3 is 16 residues. CDR1 and CDR2 (germline): SGHTA, FQGNSA. The CDR3 sequence: CASSPSGRASDQPQHF. The DNA for the CDR3 is TGTGCCAGCAGCCCCTCGGGCAGGGCCTCAGATCAGCCCCAGCATTTT. The full variable domain, in which reference TRBV7-2 and TRBJ1-5 provide the parts outside the CDR3, is GAGVSQSPSNKVTEKGKDVELRCDPISGHTALYWYRQSLGQGLEFLIYFQGNSAPDKSGLPSDRFSAERTGGSVSTLTIQRTQQEDSAVYLCASSPSGRASDQPQHFGDGTRLSIL.

The rearrangement joins TRBV6-5 to TRBJ2-3, with D possibly matching TRBD2 (7 bases). In germline, CDR1 is MNHEY, CDR2 SVGAGI. V lost 7 bases, J lost 6 bases, and 20 bases lay in between. This CDR3 contains 15 residues. The CDR3 is CASNADSGNVDTQYF. Here the CDR3 DNA reads TGTGCCAGCAACGCGGACAGCGGGAATGTCGATACGCAGTATTTT.

CDR3 in amino acids: CASSQDREGYEQYF. In nucleotides, the CDR3 is TGTGCCAGCAGCCAAGATCGGGAGGGGTACGAGCAGTACTTC. The V call is TRBV14, the J call TRBJ2-5; TRBD2 matches at 8 bases. The DNA matches TRBJ2-7 better at its end, which makes the J call doubtful. The CDR3 is made up of 14 amino acids. The germline V gene has CDR1 SGHDN and CDR2 FVKESK.

The rearrangement uses TRBV7-6 and TRBJ2-5; possible D gene TRBD1, 5 bases. V lost 2 bases to trimming and J lost 11 bases, with 12 bases between them. The CDR3 extends over 12 amino acids. Germline CDR1 is SGHVS and CDR2 is FNYEAQ. Here the CDR3 DNA reads TGTGCCAGCAGCTTAATCCCACAGGAGCAGTACTTC. The encoded protein is CASSLIPQEQYF.